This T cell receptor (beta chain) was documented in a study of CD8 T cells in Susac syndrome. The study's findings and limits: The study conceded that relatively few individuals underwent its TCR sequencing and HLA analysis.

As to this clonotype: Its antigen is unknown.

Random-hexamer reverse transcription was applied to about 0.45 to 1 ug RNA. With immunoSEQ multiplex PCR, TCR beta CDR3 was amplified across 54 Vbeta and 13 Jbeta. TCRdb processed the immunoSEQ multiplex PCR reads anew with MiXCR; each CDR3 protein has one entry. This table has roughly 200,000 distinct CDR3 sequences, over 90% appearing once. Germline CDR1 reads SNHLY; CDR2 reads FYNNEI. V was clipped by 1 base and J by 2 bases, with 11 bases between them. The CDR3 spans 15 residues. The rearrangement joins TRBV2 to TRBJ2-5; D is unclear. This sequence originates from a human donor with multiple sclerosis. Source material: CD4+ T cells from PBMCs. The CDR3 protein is CASSEGPTPQETQYF. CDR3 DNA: TGTGCCAGCAGTGAAGGTCCAACCCCACAAGAGACCCAGTACTTC.